A single sample is the source of the 14 T cell receptor beta chains below, sequenced in a study of blood T cells in healthy people across ages. Sample-barcoded 5' priming and a J-beta primer mix drove a second PCR of roughly 7 to 11 cycles. TCRdb redid the calling of the 5' RACE reads with MiXCR, one entry per CDR3 protein. The table has about 1.7 million distinct CDR3 sequences, approximately 28% seen once. Material for sequencing was blood. The receptors were gathered from a woman in her twenties or thirties in good health.

V is TRBV29-1 and J is TRBJ2-5, with D hard to call. V lost 6 bases and J lost 7, with 12 bases in between. The CDR3 runs 11 residues. Germline V gene sequence: CDR1 SQVTM, CDR2 ANQGSEA. The CDR3 region has the DNA TGCAGCGTACGGATCTGGGGGACCCAGTACTTC. Amino acids: CSVRIWGTQYF.

This clonotype turned up a few times. The V call is TRBV28, the J call TRBJ2-3, with 13 bases aligning to TRBD2. Per germline, CDR1 MDHEN and CDR2 SYDVKM. The ends lost 6 bases at V and 5 bases at J; junction bases unmatched: 2. This CDR3 is 14 amino acids long. Here the CDR3 reads CASRGTSGKDTQYF. DNA of the CDR3: TGTGCCAGCAGAGGGACTAGCGGGAAAGATACGCAGTATTTT.

A note on this clonotype: This likely stems from a read error, as it lies one base from a far larger clone. The rearrangement uses TRBV5-1 and TRBJ2-1; 13 bases fit TRBD2. CDR3 length equals 14 residues. Trimming took 2 bases from V and 13 from J; bases not matched to a gene: 6. Germline V gene lookup returns CDR1 SGHRS and CDR2 YFSETQ. The CDR3 sequence: CASSFGLAGETQFF. CDR3 coding DNA: TGCGCCAGCAGCTTTGGACTAGCGGGAGAGACCCAGTTCTTC.

This clonotype came up a few times. This chain connects TRBV20-1 to TRBJ2-7, with 8 bases fitting TRBD1. V was pared by 5 bases and J by 2 bases, with 8 bases of the junction left unmatched. The CDR3 length is 14 residues. The germline V gene encodes CDR1 DFQATT and CDR2 SNEGSKA (reference sequence). CDR3 DNA: TGCAGTGCTGCCCAGGGGGCAGGGGCCTACGAGCAGTACTTC. It yields the protein CSAAQGAGAYEQYF.

There are a few counts of this clonotype. CDR3 protein: CASSWVGGADEQYF. The CDR3 DNA follows: TGCGCCAGCAGCTGGGTGGGGGGGGCCGACGAGCAGTACTTC. The rearrangement joins TRBV5-1 to TRBJ2-7, with TRBD2 as a possible D gene (7 bases). The V gene's germline CDR1 is SGHRS and CDR2 YFSETQ. This CDR3 is 14 amino acids long. With 3 bases removed from V and 5 bases from J, the gap between germline ends came to 15 bases.

This clonotype was detected ten times or more. The chain couples TRBV20-1 to TRBJ2-1; D tentatively fits TRBD1 or TRBD2 (6 bases each). Trimming took 4 bases from V and 7 from J, leaving 17 bases between them. This CDR3 region has 14 residues. The germline V gene encodes CDR1 DFQATT and CDR2 SNEGSKA (reference sequence). For the CDR3, the DNA is TGCAGTGCTACCCGAGGGGGGACGGGGAATGAGCAGTTCTTC. Translating it yields CSATRGGTGNEQFF.

The V call is TRBV5-1, the J call TRBJ2-3; possibly TRBD2 for D (6 bases). This CDR3 comprises 16 residues. V lost 1 base and J lost 1, with 13 bases in between. CDR1 is SGHRS, CDR2 YFSETQ, per germline. The CDR3 protein is CASSLQPGVGTDTQYF. For the CDR3, the DNA is TGCGCCAGCAGCTTGCAGCCGGGAGTGGGCACAGATACGCAGTATTTT.

The genes are TRBV12-5 and TRBJ1-1; D unresolved. The CDR3 spans 14 residues. Germline V gene sequence: CDR1 LGHNT, CDR2 FRNRAP. V lost 0 bases and J lost 11, with 16 bases in between. Here the CDR3 reads CASGLVHNFPEAFF. CDR3 DNA sequence: TGTGCTAGTGGTTTGGTACATAACTTCCCGGAGGCTTTCTTT.

Remarks on this clonotype: The CDR3 does not close with the conserved phenylalanine or tryptophan, likely indicating a read error. This chain links TRBV28 with TRBJ2-4, with TRBD2 matching over 10 bases. The CDR3 is 15 amino acids. J was trimmed by 13 bases and V by 6 bases; bases with no gene match: 15. Germline V CDR1 and CDR2: MDHEN, SYDVKM. The CDR3 nucleotides read TGTGCCAGCAGGACCCCGGGACTAGCGACTTTTCGGCAGTACCTC. Its translation is CASRTPGLATFRQYL.

This rearrangement joins TRBV5-1 to TRBJ2-5; the match to TRBD2 covers 8 bases. The J call may be mistaken, given a closer DNA end match to TRBJ2-7. CDR3 length: 14 amino acids. CDR1 and CDR2 (germline): SGHRS, YFSETQ. CDR3 in DNA: TGCGCCAGCAGCATTAGCGGGGATGGTTACGAGCAGTACTTC. Protein: CASSISGDGYEQYF.

This clonotype was counted once. The gene calls are TRBV12-5 and TRBJ1-2; 8 positions match TRBD1. V shed 5 bases, J shed 7 bases, and the junction held 15 bases outside the gene matches. The germline V gene encodes CDR1 LGHNT and CDR2 FRNRAP. The CDR3 runs 16 residues. CDR3 loop: CASGTSPGQGKSGYTF. DNA for the CDR3: TGTGCTAGTGGTACCTCTCCCGGACAGGGAAAAAGTGGCTACACCTTC.

This clonotype has only a few counts. This chain connects TRBV5-1 to TRBJ1-2; 7 positions match TRBD1. Unmatched junction bases numbered 15, after V lost 9 bases and J lost 4 bases. CDR1 and CDR2 from the germline V gene are SGHRS and YFSETQ. The CDR3 extends over 15 amino acids. CDR3 sequence: CATRPSTGPSYGYTF. The CDR3 DNA reads as TGCGCCACCAGACCTTCGACAGGGCCAAGCTATGGCTACACCTTC.

The chain is built from TRBV5-1 and TRBJ2-7, with D tentatively TRBD1 (6 bases). The CDR3 totals 13 residues. Germline-derived CDR1 and CDR2 are SGHRS and YFSETQ. Between the trimmed V and J ends, which lost 4 bases and 6 bases, there was a span of 14 bases. Here the CDR3 reads CASSRDIDTEQYF. The CDR3 bases are TGCGCCAGCAGCCGGGACATCGATACCGAGCAGTACTTC.

The chain links TRBV5-1 to TRBJ2-5; 13 bases are shared with TRBD2. Germline V gene sequence: CDR1 SGHRS, CDR2 YFSETQ. The CDR3 length is 16 residues. V shed 4 bases, J shed 5 bases, and the junction held 8 bases outside the gene matches. The CDR3 DNA reads TGCGCCAGCAGCATTGGGGGACTAGCGGGGATCGAGACCCAGTACTTC. It codes for CASSIGGLAGIETQYF.